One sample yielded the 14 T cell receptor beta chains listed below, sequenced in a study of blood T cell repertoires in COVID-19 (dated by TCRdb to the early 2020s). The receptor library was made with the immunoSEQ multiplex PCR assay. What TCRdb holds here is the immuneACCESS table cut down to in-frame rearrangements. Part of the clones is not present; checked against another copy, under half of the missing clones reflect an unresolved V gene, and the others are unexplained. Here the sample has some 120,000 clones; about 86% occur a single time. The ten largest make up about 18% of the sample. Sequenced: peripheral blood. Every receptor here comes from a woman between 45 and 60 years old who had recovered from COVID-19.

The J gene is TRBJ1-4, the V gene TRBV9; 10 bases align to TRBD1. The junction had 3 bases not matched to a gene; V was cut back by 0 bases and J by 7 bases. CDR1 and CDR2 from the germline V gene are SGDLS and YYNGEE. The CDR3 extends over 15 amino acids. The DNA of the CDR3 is TGTGCCAGCAGCGTAGAGGACAGGGGGATTGAAAAACTGTTTTTT. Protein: CASSVEDRGIEKLFF.

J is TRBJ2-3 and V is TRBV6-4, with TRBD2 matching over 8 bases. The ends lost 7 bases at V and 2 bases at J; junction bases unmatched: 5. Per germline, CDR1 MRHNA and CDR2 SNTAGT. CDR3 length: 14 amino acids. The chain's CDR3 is CASNAGGTTDTQYF. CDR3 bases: TGTGCCAGCAACGCGGGAGGCACCACAGATACGCAGTATTTT.

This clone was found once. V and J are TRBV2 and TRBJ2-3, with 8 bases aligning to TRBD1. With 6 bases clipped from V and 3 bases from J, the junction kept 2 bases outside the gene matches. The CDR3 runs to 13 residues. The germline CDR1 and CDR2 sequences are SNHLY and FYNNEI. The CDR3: CASSRTGTDTQYF. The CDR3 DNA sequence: TGTGCCAGCAGCCGGACAGGGACAGATACGCAGTATTTT.

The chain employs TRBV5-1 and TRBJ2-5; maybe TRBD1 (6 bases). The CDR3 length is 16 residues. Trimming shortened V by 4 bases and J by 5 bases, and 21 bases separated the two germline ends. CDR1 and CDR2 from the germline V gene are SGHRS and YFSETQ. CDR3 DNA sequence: TGCGCCAGCAGCCAGAATCCGACAGGAGTATTGGAGACCCAGTACTTC. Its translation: CASSQNPTGVLETQYF.

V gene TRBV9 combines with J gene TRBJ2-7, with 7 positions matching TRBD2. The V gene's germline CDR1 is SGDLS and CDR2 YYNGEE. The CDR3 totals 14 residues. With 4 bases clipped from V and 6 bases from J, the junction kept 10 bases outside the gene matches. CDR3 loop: CASSLESGAGEQYF. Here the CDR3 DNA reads TGTGCCAGCAGCTTAGAGAGCGGGGCGGGCGAGCAGTACTTC.

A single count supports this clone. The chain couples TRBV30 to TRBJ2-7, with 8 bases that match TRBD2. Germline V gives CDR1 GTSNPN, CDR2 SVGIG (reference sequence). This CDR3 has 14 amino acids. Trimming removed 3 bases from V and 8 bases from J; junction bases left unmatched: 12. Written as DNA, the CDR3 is TGTGCCTGGAGCTATGAGGCGGGGGGCTTTAAGCAGTACTTC. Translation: CAWSYEAGGFKQYF.

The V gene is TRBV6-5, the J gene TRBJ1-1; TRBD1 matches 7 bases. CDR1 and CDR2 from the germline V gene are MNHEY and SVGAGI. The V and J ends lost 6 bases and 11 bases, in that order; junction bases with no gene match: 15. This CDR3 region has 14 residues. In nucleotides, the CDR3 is TGTGCCAGCAGCCGCCCCGACAGGGCTAGTGAGGCTTTCTTT. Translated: CASSRPDRASEAFF.

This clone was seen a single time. The CDR3, as DNA: TGCGCCAGCAGCTTGGCCGGGGATGGCTACACCTTC. Translation gives CASSLAGDGYTF. This chain links TRBV5-1 with TRBJ1-2; no reliable D call. Trimming pared 0 bases from V and 6 bases from J, leaving 6 bases between. This CDR3 is built from 12 residues. Germline V gene data show CDR1 as SGHRS and CDR2 as YFSETQ.

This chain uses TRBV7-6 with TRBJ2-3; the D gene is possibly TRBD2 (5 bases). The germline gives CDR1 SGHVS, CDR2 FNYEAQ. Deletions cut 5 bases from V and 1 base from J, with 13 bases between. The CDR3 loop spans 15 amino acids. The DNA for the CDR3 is TGTGCCAGCAGCCCGGCGGGCCATGGCACAGATACGCAGTATTTT. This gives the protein CASSPAGHGTDTQYF.

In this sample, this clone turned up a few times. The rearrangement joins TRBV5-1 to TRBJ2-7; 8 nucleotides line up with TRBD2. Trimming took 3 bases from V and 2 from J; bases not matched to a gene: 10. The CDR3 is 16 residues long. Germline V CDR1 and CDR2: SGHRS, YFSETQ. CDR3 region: CASSSLMSGGTYEQYF. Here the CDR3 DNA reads TGCGCCAGCAGCTCCCTTATGAGCGGGGGAACCTACGAGCAGTACTTC.

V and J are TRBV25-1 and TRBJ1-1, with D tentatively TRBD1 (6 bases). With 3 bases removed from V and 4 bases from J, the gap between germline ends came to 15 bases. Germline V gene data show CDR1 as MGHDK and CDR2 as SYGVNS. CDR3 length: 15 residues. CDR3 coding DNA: TGTGCCAGCAGTGACCTGACCCGGGACATCACTGAAGCTTTCTTT. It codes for CASSDLTRDITEAFF.

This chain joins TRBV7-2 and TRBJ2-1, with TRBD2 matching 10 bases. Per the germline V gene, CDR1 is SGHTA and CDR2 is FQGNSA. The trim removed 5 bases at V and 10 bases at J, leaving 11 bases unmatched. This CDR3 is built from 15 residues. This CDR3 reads CASSPGPSGSEEQFF. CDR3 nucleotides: TGTGCCAGCAGCCCTGGGCCTAGCGGGAGCGAAGAGCAGTTCTTC.

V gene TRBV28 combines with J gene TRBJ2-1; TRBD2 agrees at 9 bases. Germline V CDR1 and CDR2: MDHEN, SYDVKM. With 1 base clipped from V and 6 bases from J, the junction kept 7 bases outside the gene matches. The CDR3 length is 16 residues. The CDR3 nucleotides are TGTGCCAGCAGTTTATTGGGACTAGCTAAAATCAATGAGCAGTTCTTC. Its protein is CASSLLGLAKINEQFF.

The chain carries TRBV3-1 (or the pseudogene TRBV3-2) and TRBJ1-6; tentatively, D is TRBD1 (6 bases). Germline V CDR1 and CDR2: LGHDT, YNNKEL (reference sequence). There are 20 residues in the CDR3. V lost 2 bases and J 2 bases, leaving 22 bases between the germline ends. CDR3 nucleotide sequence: TGTGCCAGCAGCCAATCTTCCGGGACACCTAAACCTCCCTATAATTCACCCCTCCACTTT. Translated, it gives CASSQSSGTPKPPYNSPLHF.